The 10 T cell receptor beta chains below were found in one sample sequenced in a study of regulatory T cells in long-lasting Graves disease. Documented time point: newly diagnosed GD, antithyroid drugs for less than 3 months. Preparation of the TCR library used RNA extracted from PBMCs. The authors built TCR beta libraries using iRepertoire HTBI primers and Arm-PCR of CDR3 regions. Each CDR3 protein gets one entry after TCRdb re-called the multiplex PCR reads with MiXCR. This sample yields 680,000 or so distinct CDR3 sequences, of which about 16% are seen a single time; more than 15% belongs to the top ten. These same records also appear under a second study, on T cells in Graves' hyperthyroidism and ophthalmopathy.

This sample comprised peripheral blood mononuclear cells (PBMCs), obtained at new diagnosis, from a patient treated with antithyroid drugs. These receptors were taken from a woman between 25 and 40 years old with Graves disease.

The J gene is TRBJ2-7, the V gene TRBV28; 9 bases match TRBD2. CDR1 is MDHEN and CDR2 is SYDVKM in the germline V gene. V dropped 3 bases and J dropped 2; count of bases not matched to a gene: 14. CDR3 length: 18 amino acids. CDR3 residues: CASSFTGGSGSLTYEQYF. The DNA of the CDR3 is TGTGCCAGCAGTTTCACTGGGGGTAGCGGGAGCCTAACCTACGAGCAGTACTTC.

The rearrangement joins TRBV29-1 to TRBJ2-1; D remains unclear. The germline gives CDR1 SQVTM, CDR2 ANQGSEA. The CDR3 runs to 12 residues. Trimming took off 7 bases at V and 9 bases at J, with 16 bases between the two ends. This CDR3 reads CSAVVSAGEQFF. DNA of the CDR3: TGCAGCGCTGTGGTCAGCGCCGGTGAGCAGTTCTTC.

The rearrangement uses TRBV20-1 and TRBJ2-5, with TRBD2 matching 7 bases. Germline CDR1 and CDR2: DFQATT and SNEGSKA (reference sequence). The trim removed 2 bases at V and 5 bases at J, leaving 8 bases unmatched. The CDR3 consists of 14 residues. The CDR3 DNA follows: TGCAGTGCTAGAAGACTAGCATCTCGGGAGACCCAGTACTTC. This codes for CSARRLASRETQYF.

V usage is TRBV5-6 and J usage is TRBJ2-6; D ambiguous. The CDR3 covers 16 residues. Germline V gives CDR1 SGHDT, CDR2 YYEEEE. The V end was cut by 0 bases, the J end by 0 bases, with 7 bases between. The CDR3 reads CASSLAVGSGANVLTF. CDR3 nucleotides: TGTGCCAGCAGCTTGGCTGTGGGCTCTGGGGCCAACGTCCTGACTTTC. The full variable domain, in which reference TRBV5-6 and TRBJ2-6 provide the parts outside the CDR3, is DAGVTQSPTHLIKTRGQQVTLRCSPKSGHDTVSWYQQALGQGPQFIFQYYEEEERQRGNFPDRFSGHQFPNYSSELNVNALLLGDSALYLCASSLAVGSGANVLTFGAGSRLTVL.

The genes are TRBV7-2 and TRBJ1-3; possibly TRBD1 for D (6 bases). V was pared by 3 bases and J by 8 bases, with 11 bases between. The CDR3 is 13 residues long. Germline loops: CDR1 SGHTA, CDR2 FQGNSA. The CDR3 here is CASSLLQGHTIYF. The CDR3, as DNA: TGTGCCAGCAGCTTGTTACAGGGACACACCATATATTTT.

This clonotype was seen many times. The chain combines TRBV7-8 with TRBJ2-7, with D tentatively TRBD1 (6 bases). The CDR3 is made up of 14 amino acids. Germline assignment: CDR1 SGHVS and CDR2 FQNEAQ. The V end lost 5 bases, the J end lost 2 bases, and 13 bases lay between the germline ends. CDR3 loop: CASSTDRPPYEQYF. CDR3 nucleotide sequence: TGTGCCAGCAGCACGGACAGACCCCCCTACGAGCAGTACTTC.

The table lists this clonotype with a few counts. The V gene is TRBV3-1, the J gene TRBJ2-3; possibly TRBD1 for D (6 bases). There are 16 residues in the CDR3. V dropped 0 bases and J dropped 4 bases, with 14 bases sitting between them. CDR1 is LGHDT, CDR2 YNNKEL, per germline (reference sequence). In DNA form, the CDR3 reads TGTGCCAGCAGCCAAGATTTCGCAGGGGAAGCAGATACGCAGTATTTT. It translates to CASSQDFAGEADTQYF.

This clonotype was recorded at least ten times. The rearrangement uses TRBV3-1 and TRBJ1-1; D uncertain. The length of the CDR3 is 17 residues. V lost 1 base, J lost 0 bases, and 15 bases lay in between. The germline V gene has CDR1 LGHDT and CDR2 YNNKEL (reference sequence). The CDR3 is CASSQGRLASVNTEAFF. CDR3 nucleotides: TGTGCCAGCAGCCAAGGGAGACTGGCCTCAGTGAACACTGAAGCTTTCTTT.

This clonotype was counted a few times. This rearrangement joins TRBV2 to TRBJ1-3, with 7 positions matching TRBD1. The CDR3 consists of 14 residues. CDR1 and CDR2 from the germline V gene are SNHLY and FYNNEI. V lost 7 bases and J lost 4; bases outside the gene matches: 7. DNA for the CDR3: TGTGCCAGCAAGAAAACAGGGGACGGAAACACCATATATTTT. It specifies CASKKTGDGNTIYF. The full variable domain, with the rest looked up from reference TRBV2 and TRBJ1-3, is EPEVTQTPSHQVTQMGQEVILRCVPISNHLYFYWYRQILGQKVEFLVSFYNNEISEKSEIFDDQFSVERPDGSNFTLKIRSTKLEDSAMYFCASKKTGDGNTIYFGEGSWLTVV.

This clonotype was seen more than once but under ten times. The chain employs TRBV3-1 and TRBJ2-1; D unresolved. Looked up from germline, CDR1 is LGHDT and CDR2 is YNNKEL (reference sequence). This CDR3 spans 17 amino acids. The germline V and J ends were trimmed by 1 base and 0 bases, with 13 bases remaining between them. In DNA form, the CDR3 reads TGTGCCAGCAGCCAAGGACTTGTAAGGAGCTCCTACAATGAGCAGTTCTTC. It yields the protein CASSQGLVRSSYNEQFF.